This TCR beta chain was observed in a study of lymphopenia after photon versus proton radiotherapy. Whole-study findings and limits: After lymphocyte nadir, photon-treated repertoires showed oligoclonal expansion, especially CD8+ Temra. Larger post-nadir TCR diversity loss correlated inversely with survival in deceased patients. Photon-treated patients lost naive T cells and TCR diversity; proton-treated stayed stable. Only patients who died were analyzed for survival; proton advantage is unproven.

CDR3 length equals 17 residues. Germline V gene lookup returns CDR1 SGHTA and CDR2 FQGNSA. V gave up 1 base and J gave up 4 bases; unmatched junction bases: 9. Worth noting for this clone: Its antigen remains unknown.

Clones were sequenced by immunoSEQ multiplex PCR, and TCRdb holds only the in-frame ones, with some missing. The sample consists of roughly 67,000 clones, roughly 90% of them appearing once. This clonotype originated in a woman in her 70s with pancreatic cancer. The rearrangement uses TRBV7-2 and TRBJ2-2, with TRBD2 identical over 7 bases. Here the sequenced sample was peripheral blood, taken from a patient treated with photon-based radiotherapy. This chain's CDR3 is CASSLGGGLDSTGELFF. CDR3 sequence (DNA): TGTGCCAGCAGCTTAGGGGGAGGACTAGACAGCACCGGGGAGCTGTTTTTT.